Included here is one T cell receptor (beta chain) sequence, with context. The antigen is not known. Clones were sequenced by immunoSEQ multiplex PCR, and TCRdb holds only the in-frame ones, with some missing. The sample has 12,000 or so clones, around 87% seen once. From germline, CDR1 is SGHRS and CDR2 YFSETQ. V was clipped by 6 bases and J by 3 bases, with 7 bases between them. The CDR3 has 11 residues. The data originate from a study of a mutant IDH1 vaccine in newly diagnosed glioma. About the study: Mean patient age was around 40 years; around 62% were male and around 40% female.

General study findings and limits: Any relationship between pseudoprogression and changes in top peripheral T cell clonotypes seemed absent. Vaccination induced immune responses in approximately 94% of patients.

Noted time point: week 5, during vaccination. Mutant IDH1 20-mer peptide, at 300 ug, made up each vaccine dose, with topical imiquimod. Each astrocytoma in the donors was new, WHO grade 3 or 4, IDH1-mutant and ATRX-lost. The TCR originated in a woman in her forties with glioma. Some clones in this sample may be carry-over from other donors' samples. The chain has TRBV5-1 and TRBJ2-7; D gene unclear. The source was PBMCs, collected from a glioma patient whose treatment included an IDH1 peptide vaccine. Here the CDR3 reads CASKEGYEQYF. CDR3 sequence (DNA): TGCGCCAGCAAAGAAGGCTACGAGCAGTACTTC.